Listed below are T cell receptor beta chains from one sample, sequenced in a study of human T cells and chemical hapten exposure. One entry per CDR3 protein, called by TCRdb with MiXCR from the RACE reads. This sample carries around 110,000 distinct CDR3 sequences, around 10% of them seen once, and the ten largest clones take 1.5% to 2%. Here the sequenced sample was whole blood, taken in connection with sensitization to the hapten diphenylcyclopropenone (DPC). These receptors came from a woman between 45 and 65 years old with alopecia areata. Some clones in this sample may be carry-over from other donors' samples. CDR3s include the opening cysteine and the closing phenylalanine or tryptophan. Fields, in order: D gene, clone size, J gene, V gene, CDR3 DNA, CDR3 protein. D genes are given only for firm matches. Part of the rows lack a size; the others show once, few, many or a class for expanded clones.

d_call: -; clone_size: -; j_call: TRBJ2-7; v_call: TRBV4-1; cdr3_nt: TGCGCAAGCAGCCAACGGGGGATAAGCTCCTACGAGCAGTACTTC; cdr3_aa: CASSQRGISSYEQYF
d_call: -; clone_size: -; j_call: TRBJ1-3; v_call: TRBV28; cdr3_nt: TGTGCCAGCATCGAACCCCCTAACACCATATATTTT; cdr3_aa: CASIEPPNTIYF
d_call: TRBD2; clone_size: -; j_call: TRBJ2-1; v_call: TRBV5-1; cdr3_nt: TGCGCCAGCAGCTTGGCCATAGCGGGCCTGGTAAATGAGCAGTTCTTC; cdr3_aa: CASSLAIAGLVNEQFF
d_call: -; clone_size: few; j_call: TRBJ1-5; v_call: TRBV20-1; cdr3_nt: TGCAGTGCTAGCTCCCAGGGTTATGGCAATCAGCCCCAGCATTTT; cdr3_aa: CSASSQGYGNQPQHF
d_call: -; clone_size: few; j_call: TRBJ2-7; v_call: TRBV28; cdr3_nt: TGTGCCAGCAGTATTCCGGGACGGTCCTACGAGCAGTACTTC; cdr3_aa: CASSIPGRSYEQYF
d_call: TRBD2; clone_size: -; j_call: TRBJ2-2; v_call: TRBV19; cdr3_nt: TGTGCCAGTAGTACGCCGGGACTAGCGGGGGGCACCGGGGAGCTGTTTTTT; cdr3_aa: CASSTPGLAGGTGELFF
d_call: -; clone_size: few; j_call: TRBJ2-7; v_call: TRBV12-3/TRBV12-4; cdr3_nt: TGTGCCAGCAGTCCATGGGACCCGAGAGAGCAGTACTTC; cdr3_aa: CASSPWDPREQYF
d_call: TRBD1; clone_size: -; j_call: TRBJ2-7; v_call: TRBV5-1; cdr3_nt: TGCGCCAGCAGCCTGACGGGACAGGGCCTCCACGAGCAGTACTTC; cdr3_aa: CASSLTGQGLHEQYF
d_call: -; clone_size: -; j_call: TRBJ2-7; v_call: TRBV29-1; cdr3_nt: TGCAGCGTTACAGGCTTTGGGACAAAGACCTACGAGCAGTACTTC; cdr3_aa: CSVTGFGTKTYEQYF
d_call: -; clone_size: few; j_call: TRBJ1-1; v_call: TRBV12-3/TRBV12-4; cdr3_nt: TGTGCCAGCAGTTTTTTACGGATCTCTGAAGCTTTCTTT; cdr3_aa: CASSFLRISEAFF
d_call: -; clone_size: -; j_call: TRBJ1-1; v_call: TRBV29-1; cdr3_nt: TGCAGCGTCGAGTATATGAACACTGAAGCTTTCTTT; cdr3_aa: CSVEYMNTEAFF